This T cell receptor (beta chain) originates from a study of blood T cell repertoires in COVID-19. About the study: COVID-19 samples collected from the United States, Italy and Spain covered acute and convalescent phases.

There are 13 residues in the CDR3. V gave up 3 bases and J gave up 8 bases; unmatched junction bases: 6. Here immunoSEQ multiplex PCR was the method, and the copy in TCRdb shows in-frame clones only, minus some. Here the sample spans about 120,000 clones, around 88% being singletons. The clonotype originates from a woman aged 50 to 65 with active or convalescent COVID-19. Material: peripheral blood. The chain links TRBV12-3 or TRBV12-4 to TRBJ1-1; 7 bases fit TRBD1. The CDR3 sequence: CASSFNVRGEAFF. CDR3 DNA sequence: TGTGCCAGCAGTTTCAATGTCAGGGGGGAAGCTTTCTTT.